A single sample is the source of the 23 T cell receptor beta chains below, sequenced in a study of blood T cell repertoires in COVID-19. The data were produced by immunoSEQ multiplex PCR, yet TCRdb's version contains in-frame clones alone and is incomplete. In the table there are more than 130,000 clones, approximately 87% of which are singletons. Sequencing was done on a sample of peripheral blood. These receptors were collected from a woman in her forties with acute or convalescent COVID-19.

The rearrangement links TRBV20-1 to TRBJ2-1; D is perhaps TRBD2 (6 bases). The ends were cut back, 3 bases at V and 9 bases at J, with 21 bases in the middle. From germline, CDR1 is DFQATT and CDR2 SNEGSKA (reference sequence). The CDR3 runs 15 residues. The CDR3 spells CSASRGGEEKGEQFF. Written as DNA, the CDR3 is TGCAGTGCTAGTCGCGGCGGGGAGGAGAAGGGTGAGCAGTTCTTC.

The CDR3 DNA reads as TGTGCCAGCAGCGTGACAGGGTGGGACACTGAAGCTTTCTTT. It codes for CASSVTGWDTEAFF. The chain carries TRBV9 and TRBJ1-1; TRBD1 matches at 7 bases. V was clipped by 2 bases and J by 3 bases; unmatched bases: 4. The V gene's germline CDR1 is SGDLS and CDR2 YYNGEE. The CDR3 is made up of 14 amino acids.

The gene calls are TRBV18 and TRBJ2-5, with D perhaps TRBD1 (5 bases). The V and J ends lost 1 base and 2 bases respectively, with 11 bases between them. Germline-derived CDR1 and CDR2 are KGHSH and LQKENI. The CDR3 extends over 15 amino acids. The CDR3 nucleotides read TGTGCCAGCTCACCACGAGGACACCCTCAAGAGACCCAGTACTTC. Encoded protein: CASSPRGHPQETQYF.

V gene TRBV4-2 combines with J gene TRBJ2-2, with TRBD2 matching 12 bases. The ends lost 0 bases at V and 4 bases at J; junction bases unmatched: 6. The CDR3 spans 18 residues. Looked up from germline, CDR1 is LGHNA and CDR2 is YNFKEQ. The CDR3 region has the DNA TGTGCCAGCAGCCAAGATGAAAGGACTAGCGGGGTCACCGGGGAGCTGTTTTTT. It specifies CASSQDERTSGVTGELFF.

The sample holds one count of this clone. The CDR3 DNA reads as TGCGCCAGCCGGGAGTCTACCTATGGCTACACCTTC. This codes for CASRESTYGYTF. The chain recombines TRBV5-1 with TRBJ1-2; no clear D. The CDR3 runs 12 residues. Germline V gene sequence: CDR1 SGHRS, CDR2 YFSETQ. The ends were cut back, 7 bases at V and 4 bases at J, with 11 bases in the middle.

The CDR3 DNA sequence: TGTGCTAGTGGTTCTCAGGAGACCCAGTACTTC. Encoded protein: CASGSQETQYF. J is TRBJ2-5 and V is TRBV12-5, with D hard to call. The germline gives CDR1 LGHNT, CDR2 FRNRAP. This CDR3 region has 11 residues. V shed 4 bases and J shed 5 bases, with 5 bases lying between them. Full variable domain (rest looked up from reference TRBV12-5 and TRBJ2-5): DARVTQTPRHKVTEMGQEVTMRCQPILGHNTVFWYRQTMMQGLELLAYFRNRAPLDDSGMPKDRFSAEMPDATLATLKIQPSEPRDSAVYFCASGSQETQYFGPGTRLLVL.

The V and J genes are TRBV3-1 (or the pseudogene TRBV3-2) and TRBJ1-2; D uncertain. Trimming took 4 bases from V and 8 from J, leaving 20 bases between them. Germline values: CDR1 LGHDT, CDR2 YNNKEL (reference sequence). CDR3 length: 15 amino acids. DNA for the CDR3: TGTGCCAGCAGCCTGACATCAGTTGCTAGCGGCGGCTACACCTTC. This gives the protein CASSLTSVASGGYTF.

The CDR3 DNA follows: TGTGCCAGCACCAAAGCCGGGACAGAAGAGACCCAGTACTTC. Amino acid sequence: CASTKAGTEETQYF. The chain has TRBV6-6 and TRBJ2-5, with TRBD1 matching 7 bases. The trim removed 7 bases at V and 3 bases at J, leaving 8 bases unmatched. The CDR3 totals 14 residues. Germline V gives CDR1 MNHNY, CDR2 SVGAGI (reference sequence).

This rearrangement joins TRBV7-2 to TRBJ1-1; no reliable D call. The ends were cut back, 5 bases at V and 11 bases at J, with 15 bases in the middle. The germline V gene has CDR1 SGHTA and CDR2 FQGNSA. The CDR3 is 12 residues long. The CDR3 reads CASSPSLVGAFF. CDR3 bases: TGTGCCAGCAGCCCAAGTCTGGTCGGGGCTTTCTTT.

In its sample, this clone was seen once. The rearrangement uses TRBV7-9 and TRBJ1-5; D is unclear. The ends were cut back, 1 base at V and 5 bases at J, with 9 bases in the middle. Germline V gene data show CDR1 as SEHNR and CDR2 as FQNEAQ (reference sequence). This CDR3 contains 14 residues. In DNA form, the CDR3 reads TGTGCCAGCAGCTTAGGTTGGGGAGATCAGCCCCAGCATTTT. Translation: CASSLGWGDQPQHF.

The V call is TRBV5-4, the J call TRBJ2-5, with TRBD2 identical over 10 bases. CDR3 length equals 15 residues. J lost 5 bases, V lost 0 bases, and 4 bases had no gene match. Germline CDR1 reads SGHNT; CDR2 reads YYREEE (reference sequence). The DNA of the CDR3 is TGTGCCAGCAGCTTGGGGCTTAGCGGGGGGGAGACCCAGTACTTC. As protein: CASSLGLSGGETQYF.

The genes are TRBV4-1 and TRBJ2-2, with a weak D call TRBD1 (5 bases). V lost 0 bases and J lost 6, with 20 bases in between. CDR3 length: 18 residues. The germline V gene has CDR1 MGHRA and CDR2 YSYEKL. The CDR3 DNA sequence: TGCGCCAGCAGCCAAGATGGTCAGGGAAAAGTTACGGCCGGGGAGCTGTTTTTT. Residues: CASSQDGQGKVTAGELFF.

The J gene is TRBJ2-3, the V gene TRBV30; 8 bases fit TRBD1. Germline V gene data show CDR1 as GTSNPN and CDR2 as SVGIG (reference sequence). The V gene end was trimmed by 4 bases and the J gene end by 4 bases; junction bases not matched to a gene: 7. The CDR3 covers 14 residues. CDR3 sequence reads: CAWTRTGWADTQYF. The CDR3 DNA follows: TGTGCCTGGACCCGGACAGGGTGGGCAGATACGCAGTATTTT.

This chain joins TRBV5-1 and TRBJ2-1; TRBD2 is a possible D gene (5 bases). The CDR3 extends over 15 amino acids. The germline V gene has CDR1 SGHRS and CDR2 YFSETQ. The germline V and J ends were trimmed by 0 bases and 1 base, with 8 bases remaining between them. Here the CDR3 reads CASSLVRESYNEQFF. CDR3 in DNA: TGCGCCAGCAGCTTGGTAAGGGAGTCCTACAATGAGCAGTTCTTC.

This chain uses TRBV3-1 (or the pseudogene TRBV3-2) with TRBJ1-1; D remains ambiguous. Germline V gene sequence: CDR1 LGHDT, CDR2 YNNKEL (reference sequence). V was cut by 2 bases and J by 1 base, with 11 bases left in between. This CDR3 has 15 residues. In DNA form, the CDR3 reads TGTGCCAGCAGCCAATCCGGGAACTGGAACACTGAAGCTTTCTTT. It translates to CASSQSGNWNTEAFF.

The chain uses TRBV4-1 and TRBJ2-5, with 13 bases aligning to TRBD2. The J segment lost 5 bases and the V segment lost 6 bases, leaving 9 bases of the junction unmatched. The CDR3 is made up of 16 amino acids. From germline, CDR1 is MGHRA and CDR2 YSYEKL. CDR3 protein: CASRPRTSGSVETQYF. CDR3 nucleotides: TGCGCCAGCAGACCGCGGACTAGCGGGAGCGTGGAGACCCAGTACTTC.

The V and J genes are TRBV24-1 and TRBJ1-5; D uncertain. Looked up from germline, CDR1 is KGHDR and CDR2 is SFDVKD. V dropped 0 bases and J dropped 5 bases, with 16 bases sitting between them. CDR3 length equals 17 residues. The CDR3 sequence: CATSDLRSSGTHQPQHF. The CDR3 DNA sequence: TGTGCCACCAGTGATTTGCGGTCGTCAGGAACGCATCAGCCCCAGCATTTT.

J is TRBJ2-1 and V is TRBV6-2 or TRBV6-3, with 9 bases aligning to TRBD2. The germline CDR1 and CDR2 sequences are MNHEY and SVGEGT. The length of the CDR3 is 18 residues. With V trimmed by 2 bases and J by 1 base, 9 bases remained unmatched. The CDR3 loop reads CASSYVLAGDGSYNEQFF. In DNA form, the CDR3 reads TGTGCCAGCAGTTACGTATTAGCGGGAGACGGGTCCTACAATGAGCAGTTCTTC.

This chain uses TRBV7-2 with TRBJ2-7; a weak D match, TRBD2 (6 bases). CDR1 and CDR2 (germline): SGHTA, FQGNSA. Between the trimmed V and J ends, which lost 1 base and 2 bases, there was a span of 9 bases. This CDR3 region has 14 residues. Written as DNA, the CDR3 is TGTGCCAGCAGCTTAGGGGGGGAGCCCTACGAGCAGTACTTC. Translation: CASSLGGEPYEQYF.

The CDR3: CATIAGLNEQFF. The CDR3 coding sequence is TGTGCCACTATAGCCGGACTCAATGAGCAGTTCTTC. V gene TRBV28 combines with J gene TRBJ2-1; D is possibly TRBD2 (5 bases). The germline gives CDR1 MDHEN, CDR2 SYDVKM. The V end was cut by 10 bases, the J end by 6 bases, with 13 bases between. This CDR3 spans 12 amino acids.

This clone has a single count. Other DNA sequences in the same sample also yield this CDR3. The chain is built from TRBV28 and TRBJ1-6; TRBD1 agrees at 8 bases. Germline CDR1 and CDR2: MDHEN and SYDVKM. The trim removed 6 bases at V and 5 bases at J, leaving 3 bases unmatched. The CDR3 is 14 residues long. The CDR3 DNA is TGTGCCAGCAGCAGGACAGGGAATAATTCACCCCTCCACTTT. This gives the protein CASSRTGNNSPLHF.

The chain carries TRBV6-2 or TRBV6-3 and TRBJ1-2, with 8 bases matching TRBD1. Per the germline V gene, CDR1 is MNHEY and CDR2 is SVGEGT. The CDR3 contains 13 residues. V gave up 5 bases and J gave up 4 bases; unmatched junction bases: 3. The CDR3 nucleotides are TGTGCCAGCAGTGGACAGGGTACCTATGGCTACACCTTC. The encoded protein is CASSGQGTYGYTF.

The gene calls are TRBV18 and TRBJ2-2; D gene uncertain. V shed 6 bases and J shed 5 bases, with 10 bases lying between them. The germline V gene has CDR1 KGHSH and CDR2 LQKENI. The CDR3 consists of 13 residues. The CDR3 is CASSHDSTGELFF. In DNA, the CDR3 is TGTGCCAGCTCTCACGACTCAACCGGGGAGCTGTTTTTT.